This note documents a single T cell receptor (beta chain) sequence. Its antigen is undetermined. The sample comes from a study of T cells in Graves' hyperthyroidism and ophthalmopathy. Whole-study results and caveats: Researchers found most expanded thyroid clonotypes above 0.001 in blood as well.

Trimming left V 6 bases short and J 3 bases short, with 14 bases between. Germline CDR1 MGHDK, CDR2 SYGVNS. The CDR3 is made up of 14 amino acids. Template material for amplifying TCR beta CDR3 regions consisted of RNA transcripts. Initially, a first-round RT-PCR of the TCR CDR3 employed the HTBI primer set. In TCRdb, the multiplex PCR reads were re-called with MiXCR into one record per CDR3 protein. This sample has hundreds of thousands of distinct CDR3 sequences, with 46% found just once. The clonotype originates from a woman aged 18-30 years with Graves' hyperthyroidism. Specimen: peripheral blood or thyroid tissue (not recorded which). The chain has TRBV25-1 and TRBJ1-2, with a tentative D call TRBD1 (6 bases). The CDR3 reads CASRTGSWDYGYTF. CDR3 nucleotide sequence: TGTGCCAGCAGAACAGGGTCTTGGGACTATGGCTACACCTTC.